This TCR beta chain appears in the sequencing data of a study of cytomegalovirus exposure and HLA in healthy donors. As for the study in general: An early release of data contained approximately 80 million unique TCRs, which came from HLA-typed donors. Across around 400 genotyped donors, 65% to 90% landed in the Caucasian-associated ancestry cluster.

PCR employed 60 Vbeta and 13 Jbeta primers. Here immunoSEQ multiplex PCR was the method, and the copy in TCRdb shows in-frame clones only, minus some. The sample lists 100,000 to 150,000 clones; more than 80% were seen once. Per germline, CDR1 SGHRS and CDR2 YFSETQ. The V end lost 1 base, the J end lost 8 bases, and 10 bases lay between the germline ends. This CDR3 spans 13 amino acids. This chain connects TRBV5-1 to TRBJ2-1, with TRBD1 as a possible D gene (5 bases). The sequencing input was PBMCs. The clonotype originates from a woman in her thirties or forties in good health and CMV-seropositive. CDR3 protein: CASSLKGVDEQFF. The CDR3, as DNA: TGCGCCAGCAGCTTGAAAGGGGTCGATGAGCAGTTCTTC.